Shown below are 14 T cell receptor beta chains from a single sample sequenced in a study of beta chain features in type 1 diabetes. The entirety of the isolated RNA underwent reverse transcription, so expressed TCRB transcripts were sequenced. TCRdb's copy holds only in-frame clones and misses some; the assay was immunoSEQ multiplex PCR. This sample has hundreds of thousands of clones, with approximately 10% found just once. Sequenced sample: naive CD4+ T cells from blood. The source of these receptors is a woman aged 18 to 35 in good health.

This clone has just one count. The chain uses TRBV11-2 and TRBJ2-3; TRBD2 aligns across 9 bases. Unmatched junction bases numbered 7, after V lost 11 bases and J lost 1 base. The germline gives CDR1 SGHAT, CDR2 FQNNGV. The CDR3 extends over 14 amino acids. The CDR3 is CAGSKRGGTDTQYF. As DNA, the CDR3 is TGTGCCGGCTCGAAGCGGGGGGGCACAGATACGCAGTATTTT. The variable domain in full, completed from reference TRBV11-2 and TRBJ2-3, reads EAGVAQSPRYKIIEKRQSVAFWCNPISGHATLYWYQQILGQGPKLLIQFQNNGVVDDSQLPKDRFSAERLKGVDSTLKIQPAKLEDSAVYLCAGSKRGGTDTQYFGPGTRLTVL.

The J gene is TRBJ2-1, the V gene TRBV9, with D possibly being TRBD1 (6 bases). V lost 0 bases, J lost 10 bases, and 17 bases lay in between. Germline CDR1 is SGDLS and CDR2 is YYNGEE. The CDR3 totals 15 residues. CDR3 DNA sequence: TGTGCCAGCAGCGTAGCCCCACAGGGTTATGGGGAGCAGTTCTTC. Amino acids: CASSVAPQGYGEQFF.

This chain uses TRBV7-9 with TRBJ1-4; D possibly corresponds to TRBD1 (5 bases). Trimming removed 3 bases from V and 5 bases from J, with 13 bases in between. Germline CDR1 is SEHNR and CDR2 is FQNEAQ (reference sequence). This CDR3 is built from 15 residues. The CDR3 sequence is CASSLGVTMNEKLFF. The CDR3 coding sequence is TGTGCCAGCAGCTTGGGGGTGACTATGAATGAAAAACTGTTTTTT.

The chain links TRBV6-5 to TRBJ1-1; D remains ambiguous. Trimming pared 8 bases from V and 0 bases from J, leaving 13 bases between. The germline CDR1 and CDR2 sequences are MNHEY and SVGAGI. The CDR3 sequence is 14 residues long. The DNA for the CDR3 is TGTGCCAGCCATTCTGGTCGGTTGAACACTGAAGCTTTCTTT. Translated, it gives CASHSGRLNTEAFF.

The V gene is TRBV5-4, the J gene TRBJ2-5; TRBD1 agrees at 9 bases. V trimming: 0 bases; J trimming: 6 bases; junction bases outside the gene matches: 3. The CDR3 contains 14 residues. Germline CDR1 and CDR2: SGHNT and YYREEE (reference sequence). The CDR3 bases are TGTGCCAGCAGCTTGGGGACAGGGGTAAAGACCCAGTACTTC. It yields the protein CASSLGTGVKTQYF. Together with reference TRBV5-4 and TRBJ2-5, the CDR3 gives the full variable domain: ETGVTQSPTHLIKTRGQQVTLRCSSQSGHNTVSWYQQALGQGPQFIFQYYREEENGRGNFPPRFSGLQFPNYSSELNVNALELDDSALYLCASSLGTGVKTQYFGPGTRLLVL.

The V and J genes are TRBV30 and TRBJ2-5; 9 bases align to TRBD2. The DNA end favors TRBJ2-7, so the J call may be wrong. CDR1 GTSNPN and CDR2 SVGIG come from the germline V gene (reference sequence). The CDR3 length is 15 residues. The CDR3 nucleotides are TGTGCCTGGACCCTAGCGGGGATAAGCTCCTACGAGCAGTACTTC. Its protein product is CAWTLAGISSYEQYF.

This clone was counted between two and nine times. The chain couples TRBV15 to TRBJ2-7; tentatively, D is TRBD1 or TRBD2 (8 bases each). With 4 bases removed from V and 4 bases from J, the gap between germline ends came to 17 bases. CDR3 length: 15 amino acids. Germline CDR1 LNHNV, CDR2 YYDKDF (reference sequence). The CDR3 coding sequence is TGTGCCACCAGCACGGGAGGGACAGGAAGTTACGAGCAGTACGTC. The encoded protein is CATSTGGTGSYEQYV.

This clone was counted a few times. The rearrangement uses TRBV19 and TRBJ2-1, with 7 nucleotides matching TRBD2. J was trimmed by 12 bases and V by 10 bases; bases with no gene match: 18. CDR3 length: 14 amino acids. Germline values: CDR1 LNHDA, CDR2 SQIVND (reference sequence). The CDR3, as DNA: TGTGCCACTAGACTCACTAGCGCCCTCGGGGGGCAGTTCTTC. Protein product: CATRLTSALGGQFF.

The chain uses TRBV18 and TRBJ2-7, with 8 bases matching TRBD1. The ends lost 3 bases at V and 3 bases at J; junction bases unmatched: 1. Germline CDR1 and CDR2: KGHSH and LQKENI. CDR3 length: 13 residues. CDR3 nucleotide sequence: TGTGCCAGCTCACCTACAGGGGGCTACGAGCAGTACTTC. Residues: CASSPTGGYEQYF.

This clone showed up just a few times. The chain links TRBV6-6 to TRBJ2-7; the match to TRBD1 covers 7 bases. The V gene's germline CDR1 is MNHNY and CDR2 SVGAGI (reference sequence). The CDR3 is 12 residues long. Losses at the gene ends were 6 bases for V and 6 bases for J; bases not matched to a gene: 5. DNA for the CDR3: TGTGCCAGCAGGTCTAAGGGGGCCGAGCAGTACGTC. Its translation: CASRSKGAEQYV.

This chain connects TRBV19 to TRBJ2-1, with a weak D call TRBD2 (6 bases). The germline gives CDR1 LNHDA, CDR2 SQIVND (reference sequence). This CDR3 region has 16 residues. Trimming left V 3 bases short and J 7 bases short, with 19 bases between. As DNA, the CDR3 is TGTGCCAGTAGTATCCCCGGCGGCCCGGGAGTAAATGAGCAGTTCTTC. Its translation: CASSIPGGPGVNEQFF.

Here the CDR3 DNA reads TGTGCCAGCAGCTTGGGGCAAAACCAAGAGACCCAGTACTTC. Protein sequence: CASSLGQNQETQYF. The chain joins TRBV5-6 to TRBJ2-5; D not certain. CDR1 is SGHDT and CDR2 is YYEEEE in the germline V gene. V lost 0 bases, J lost 0 bases, and 6 bases lay in between. This CDR3 region has 14 residues.

The V call is TRBV25-1, the J call TRBJ1-2, with D maybe TRBD1 (5 bases). V lost 6 bases, J lost 0 bases, and 8 bases lay in between. This CDR3 is built from 13 residues. Germline-derived CDR1 and CDR2 are MGHDK and SYGVNS. CDR3 residues: CASSGTANYGYTF. The DNA for the CDR3 is TGTGCCAGCAGCGGGACCGCTAACTATGGCTACACCTTC.

This clone was seen a few times. This chain uses TRBV28 with TRBJ2-7; D may correspond to TRBD1 or TRBD2 (6 bases each). This CDR3 spans 14 amino acids. The ends were cut back, 7 bases at V and 4 bases at J, with 17 bases in the middle. Germline-derived CDR1 and CDR2 are MDHEN and SYDVKM. The CDR3 region is CASTGLGGEYEQYV. The CDR3 nucleotides read TGTGCCAGCACGGGACTCGGGGGCGAGTACGAGCAGTACGTC.